The 10 T cell receptor beta chains in this list originate from one sample, sequenced in a study of control samples from healthy donors and cancer patients. Data came from immunoSEQ multiplex PCR; TCRdb stores just in-frame clones and leaves some out. The sample holds 190,000 or so clones, about 93% seen once. Sample: blood. These TCRs come from a man aged 18-30 years in good health.

The V gene is TRBV27, the J gene TRBJ2-3; tentative D call: TRBD2 (5 bases). Trimming left V 6 bases short and J 4 bases short, with 11 bases between. Per the germline V gene, CDR1 is MNHEY and CDR2 is SMNVEV (reference sequence). The CDR3 sequence is 13 residues long. The CDR3 is CASSELGSDTQYF. CDR3 nucleotide sequence: TGTGCCAGCAGCGAACTAGGGTCAGATACGCAGTATTTT.

The chain's CDR3 is CASGRGSSYNEQFF. CDR3 coding DNA: TGTGCTAGTGGCAGGGGGAGCTCCTACAATGAGCAGTTCTTC. V is TRBV12-5 and J is TRBJ2-1; 7 positions match TRBD1. Looked up from germline, CDR1 is LGHNT and CDR2 is FRNRAP. CDR3 length: 14 amino acids. Germline trimming cut 6 bases from V and 0 bases from J; bases unmatched to any gene: 2.

V gene TRBV7-9 combines with J gene TRBJ1-4; 8 positions match TRBD1. Germline V lookup: CDR1 SEHNR, CDR2 FQNEAQ (reference sequence). The junction had 4 bases not matched to a gene; V was cut back by 0 bases and J by 7 bases. There are 15 residues in the CDR3. The DNA of the CDR3 is TGTGCCAGCAGCTTAGCTTCGACAGGGGTTGAAAAACTGTTTTTT. Protein sequence: CASSLASTGVEKLFF.

The chain carries TRBV24-1 and TRBJ2-7, with D tentatively TRBD2 (6 bases). Germline V gives CDR1 KGHDR, CDR2 SFDVKD. V was shortened by 3 bases and J by 5 bases, with 13 bases between the two germline ends. CDR3 size: 14 residues. CDR3 DNA sequence: TGTGCCACCAGTGATCAGGGAGGCGGGGACGAGCAGTACTTC. Protein product: CATSDQGGGDEQYF.

This rearrangement joins TRBV28 to TRBJ1-4; no clear D. CDR1 is MDHEN, CDR2 SYDVKM, per germline. Trimming shortened V by 1 base and J by 3 bases, and 9 bases separated the two germline ends. The CDR3 runs 15 residues. The CDR3 protein is CASSLFTPANEKLFF. DNA of the CDR3: TGTGCCAGCAGTTTATTTACGCCGGCTAATGAAAAACTGTTTTTT.

The V call is TRBV7-2, the J call TRBJ2-3, with TRBD1 matching 10 bases. With 5 bases clipped from V and 5 bases from J, the junction kept 4 bases outside the gene matches. The CDR3 sequence is 14 residues long. Germline CDR1 reads SGHTA; CDR2 reads FQGNSA. CDR3 sequence: CASSIGQGGDTQYF. CDR3 nucleotides: TGTGCCAGCAGCATTGGACAGGGGGGAGATACGCAGTATTTT.

The chain links TRBV10-3 to TRBJ1-6; perhaps TRBD1 as D (5 bases). CDR1 is ENHRY and CDR2 is SYGVKD in the germline V gene. V shed 4 bases and J shed 6 bases, with 16 bases lying between them. The CDR3 spans 16 residues. The CDR3 DNA is TGTGCCATCAGTGTACAAGGGGACGGACTTAATTCACCCCTCCACTTT. It is translated as CAISVQGDGLNSPLHF.

The genes are TRBV28 and TRBJ2-1; D might be TRBD1 (6 bases). The germline V gene has CDR1 MDHEN and CDR2 SYDVKM. This CDR3 contains 17 residues. V dropped 3 bases and J dropped 3 bases, with 18 bases sitting between them. For the CDR3, the DNA is TGTGCCAGCAGTTTTAAAGGACTCAGGGGTTACTACAATGAGCAGTTCTTC. As protein: CASSFKGLRGYYNEQFF.

The genes are TRBV2 and TRBJ1-1; no clear D gene. This CDR3 is 12 amino acids long. The V end was cut by 4 bases, the J end by 0 bases, with 3 bases between. Germline CDR1 SNHLY, CDR2 FYNNEI. CDR3 bases: TGTGCCAGCAGTGCCATGAACACTGAAGCTTTCTTT. Amino acid sequence: CASSAMNTEAFF.

V gene TRBV18 combines with J gene TRBJ2-6; TRBD2 is a possible D gene (5 bases). The germline CDR1 and CDR2 sequences are KGHSH and LQKENI. This CDR3 spans 16 amino acids. V was cut by 2 bases and J by 1 base, with 9 bases left in between. This CDR3 reads CASSPDRGSGANVLTF. The CDR3 DNA is TGTGCCAGCTCACCAGATCGGGGATCTGGGGCCAACGTCCTGACTTTC.